Listed here are 15 T cell receptor beta chains from one sample, sequenced in a study of OX40 agonist ivuxolimab in advanced cancers. Library preparation employed the immunoSEQ multiplex PCR assay. The table comes from immuneACCESS by way of TCRdb, which keeps in-frame sequences with V and J called. Part of the clones is missing from these tables; in studies checked, under half for an unresolved V gene and the rest for unknown reasons. The table for this sample lists tens of thousands of clones; around four fifths of them were counted only once. The ten largest account for less than 2.5% of the sample. The sample in question was CD4+ or CD8+ T cells sorted from blood, obtained in a trial of the OX40 agonist ivuxolimab. The receptors were sampled from an adult with an advanced solid tumor such as melanoma, head and neck, liver or kidney cancer.

Remarks on this clone: The sample contains more than one DNA sequence encoding this CDR3. The chain links TRBV7-9 to TRBJ2-7; perhaps D is TRBD1 or TRBD2 (5 bases each). The germline V gene has CDR1 SEHNR and CDR2 FQNEAQ (reference sequence). V shed 5 bases and J shed 5 bases, with 13 bases lying between them. This CDR3 has 13 amino acids. The CDR3 spells CASSPRGPDEQYF. For the CDR3, the DNA is TGTGCCAGCAGCCCCCGGGGACCGGACGAGCAGTACTTC.

This clone showed up just a few times. The chain couples TRBV30 to TRBJ1-1; 8 nucleotides agree with TRBD1. The CDR3 has 16 amino acids. V gave up 1 base and J gave up 0 bases; unmatched junction bases: 7. Germline CDR1 is GTSNPN and CDR2 is SVGIG (reference sequence). This CDR3 is CAWSGGLTGVNTEAFF. The CDR3 DNA is TGTGCCTGGAGTGGGGGCCTGACAGGGGTGAACACTGAAGCTTTCTTT.

This clone was found once. The rearrangement uses TRBV21-1 and TRBJ1-2; the tabulated D call, TRBD1, remains unverified against the DNA. TRBV21-1 constitutes a pseudogene. The CDR3 loop spans 14 amino acids. The CDR3 reads CASSNGGQPYGYTF. The CDR3 DNA reads TGTGCCAGCAGCAATGGAGGACAGCCATATGGCTACACCTTC.

The count of this clone is one. CDR3 sequence: CASSLVKDGYTF. Here the CDR3 DNA reads TGTGCCAGCAGCTTAGTCAAGGATGGCTACACCTTC. The V and J genes are TRBV7-9 and TRBJ1-2; D unresolved. CDR1 and CDR2 (germline): SEHNR, FQNEAQ (reference sequence). The V gene lost 1 base and the J gene lost 6 bases, with 6 bases spanning the gap. This CDR3 spans 12 amino acids.

V gene TRBV27 combines with J gene TRBJ2-1; D uncertain. CDR3 length equals 15 residues. V lost 10 bases and J 1 base, leaving 17 bases between the germline ends. Germline V gives CDR1 MNHEY, CDR2 SMNVEV (reference sequence). This CDR3 is CATALTRSSYNEQFF. CDR3 nucleotide sequence: TGTGCCACCGCCTTGACCCGATCGTCCTACAATGAGCAGTTCTTC.

The genes are TRBV11-2 and TRBJ2-4, with 14 bases identical to TRBD2. V lost 6 bases, J lost 0 bases, and 7 bases stayed unmatched. The CDR3 runs to 18 residues. CDR1 and CDR2 from the germline V gene are SGHAT and FQNNGV. The CDR3 spells CASSQGLAGVLAKNIQYF. DNA of the CDR3: TGTGCCAGCAGTCAGGGACTAGCGGGAGTTCTAGCCAAAAACATTCAGTACTTC.

This clone has just one count. The V gene is TRBV7-2, the J gene TRBJ2-6, with D unclear. Germline V gene lookup returns CDR1 SGHTA and CDR2 FQGNSA. V was pared by 8 bases and J by 0 bases, with 8 bases between. CDR3 length equals 14 residues. The CDR3 region is CASPQASGANVLTF. For the CDR3, the DNA is TGTGCCAGCCCCCAGGCCTCTGGGGCCAACGTCCTGACTTTC. Full variable domain (remainder filled in from reference TRBV7-2 and TRBJ2-6): GAGVSQSPSNKVTEKGKDVELRCDPISGHTALYWYRQSLGQGLEFLIYFQGNSAPDKSGLPSDRFSAERTGGSVSTLTIQRTQQEDSAVYLCASPQASGANVLTFGAGSRLTVL.

The genes are TRBV6-5 and TRBJ1-6, with D perhaps TRBD1 (6 bases). The V end lost 5 bases, the J end lost 9 bases, and 17 bases lay between the germline ends. CDR3 length equals 15 residues. Per the germline V gene, CDR1 is MNHEY and CDR2 is SVGAGI. DNA of the CDR3: TGTGCCAGCAGTCTGGACAGCTTCAATCGTTCACCCCTCCACTTT. Translated, it gives CASSLDSFNRSPLHF.

V usage is TRBV27 and J usage is TRBJ1-4; perhaps TRBD1 as D (5 bases). V dropped 4 bases and J dropped 8 bases, with 20 bases sitting between them. CDR1 is MNHEY and CDR2 is SMNVEV in the germline V gene (reference sequence). The CDR3 sequence is 16 residues long. The CDR3 nucleotides are TGTGCCAGCAGTTACGATACAGGAAGGTCGGGAGAAAAACTGTTTTTT. As protein: CASSYDTGRSGEKLFF.

The gene calls are TRBV13 and TRBJ2-2; perhaps TRBD2 as D (6 bases). V lost 3 bases to trimming and J lost 6 bases, with 14 bases between them. From germline, CDR1 is PRHDT and CDR2 FYEKMQ (reference sequence). The CDR3 length is 15 residues. The CDR3 bases are TGTGCCAGCAGCTTTGAGGGAGGTTTTCCCGGGGAGCTGTTTTTT. The encoded protein is CASSFEGGFPGELFF.

The chain couples TRBV19 to TRBJ1-1, with 9 bases matching TRBD1. In germline, CDR1 is LNHDA, CDR2 SQIVND (reference sequence). This CDR3 is 15 amino acids long. J gave up 7 bases and V 3 bases, and 9 bases lay outside the gene matches. CDR3 DNA sequence: TGTGCCAGTAGTATTTCCGGGACAGGGCAGGTTGAAGCTTTCTTT. It encodes CASSISGTGQVEAFF.

CDR3 sequence reads: CASSLRTGGSTDTQYF. CDR3 bases: TGTGCCAGTAGTCTGAGGACAGGTGGATCCACAGATACGCAGTATTTT. The gene calls are TRBV19 and TRBJ2-3; TRBD1 aligns across 7 bases. V lost 5 bases and J lost 2; bases outside the gene matches: 10. CDR3 length equals 16 residues. Per germline, CDR1 LNHDA and CDR2 SQIVND (reference sequence).

The chain carries TRBV9 and TRBJ2-3; D not resolved. The germline CDR1 and CDR2 sequences are SGDLS and YYNGEE. Trimming pared 6 bases from V and 4 bases from J, leaving 18 bases between. CDR3 size: 15 residues. The CDR3 reads CASNLIGLVADTQYF. The DNA of the CDR3 is TGTGCCAGCAATCTAATTGGGCTGGTCGCAGATACGCAGTATTTT.

This chain links TRBV5-1 with TRBJ2-1; D is tentatively TRBD1 or TRBD2 (5 bases each). Trimming left V 3 bases short and J 2 bases short, with 12 bases between. In germline, CDR1 is SGHRS, CDR2 YFSETQ. The CDR3 is 15 amino acids. The CDR3 DNA follows: TGCGCCAGCAGCTGGGGGACGGTGGCCTACAATGAGCAGTTCTTC. It yields the protein CASSWGTVAYNEQFF.

The gene calls are TRBV11-2 and TRBJ1-2, with 7 nucleotides matching TRBD1. CDR1 and CDR2 (germline): SGHAT, FQNNGV. The CDR3 contains 14 residues. J gave up 7 bases and V 2 bases, and 7 bases lay outside the gene matches. The CDR3 DNA is TGTGCCAGCAGCTTACTTCGGGACAGACCTGGCTACACCTTC. The encoded protein is CASSLLRDRPGYTF. Looking up the rest from reference TRBV11-2 and TRBJ1-2 gives the full variable domain: EAGVAQSPRYKIIEKRQSVAFWCNPISGHATLYWYQQILGQGPKLLIQFQNNGVVDDSQLPKDRFSAERLKGVDSTLKIQPAKLEDSAVYLCASSLLRDRPGYTFGSGTRLTVV.